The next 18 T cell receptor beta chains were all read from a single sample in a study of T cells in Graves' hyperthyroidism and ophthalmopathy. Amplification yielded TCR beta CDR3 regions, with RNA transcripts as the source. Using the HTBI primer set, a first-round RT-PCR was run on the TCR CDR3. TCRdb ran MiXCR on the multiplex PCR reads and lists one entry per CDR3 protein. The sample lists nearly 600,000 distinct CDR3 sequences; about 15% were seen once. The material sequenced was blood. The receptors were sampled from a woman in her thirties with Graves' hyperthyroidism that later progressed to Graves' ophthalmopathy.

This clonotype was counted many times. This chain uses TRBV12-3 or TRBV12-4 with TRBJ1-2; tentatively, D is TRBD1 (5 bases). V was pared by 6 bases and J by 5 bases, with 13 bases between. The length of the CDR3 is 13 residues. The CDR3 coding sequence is TGTGCCAGCAGCTCTGGACAAGTTTATGGCTACACCTTC. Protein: CASSSGQVYGYTF.

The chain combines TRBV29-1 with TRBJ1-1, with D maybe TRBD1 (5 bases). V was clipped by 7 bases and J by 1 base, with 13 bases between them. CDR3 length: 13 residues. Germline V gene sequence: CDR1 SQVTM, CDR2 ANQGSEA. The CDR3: CSGSTVGNTEAFF. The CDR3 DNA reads TGCAGCGGGTCGACAGTGGGGAACACTGAAGCTTTCTTT. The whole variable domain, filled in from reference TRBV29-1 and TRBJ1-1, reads SAVISQKPSRDICQRGTSLTIQCQVDSQVTMMFWYRQQPGQSLTLIATANQGSEATYESGFVIDKFPISRPNLTFSTLTVSNMSPEDSSIYLCSGSTVGNTEAFFGQGTRLTVV.

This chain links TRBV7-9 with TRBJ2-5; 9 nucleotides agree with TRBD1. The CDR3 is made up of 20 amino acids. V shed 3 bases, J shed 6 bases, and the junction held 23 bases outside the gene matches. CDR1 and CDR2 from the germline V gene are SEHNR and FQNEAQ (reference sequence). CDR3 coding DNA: TGTGCCAGCAGCTTGGGACAGGGAGGCTCTACTGAGCGGGGTCCAAAGACCCAGTACTTC. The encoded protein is CASSLGQGGSTERGPKTQYF.

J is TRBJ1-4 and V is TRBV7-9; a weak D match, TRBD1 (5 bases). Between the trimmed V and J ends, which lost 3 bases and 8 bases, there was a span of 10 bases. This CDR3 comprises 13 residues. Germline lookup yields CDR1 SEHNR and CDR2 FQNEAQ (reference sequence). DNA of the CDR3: TGTGCCAGCAGCTTTGGGCAGGGAGAAAAACTGTTTTTT. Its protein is CASSFGQGEKLFF.

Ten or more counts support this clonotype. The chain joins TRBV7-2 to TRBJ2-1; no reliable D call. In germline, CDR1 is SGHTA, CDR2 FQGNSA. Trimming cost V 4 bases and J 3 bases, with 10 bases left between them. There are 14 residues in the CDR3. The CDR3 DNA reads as TGTGCCAGCAGCTCCCCGCCGGGCTACAATGAGCAGTTCTTC. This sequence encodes CASSSPPGYNEQFF.

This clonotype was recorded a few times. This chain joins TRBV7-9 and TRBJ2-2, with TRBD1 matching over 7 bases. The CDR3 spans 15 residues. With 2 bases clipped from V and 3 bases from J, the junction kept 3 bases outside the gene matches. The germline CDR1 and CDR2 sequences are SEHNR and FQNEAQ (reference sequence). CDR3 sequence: CASSLNQGDTGELFF. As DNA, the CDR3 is TGTGCCAGCAGCTTAAACCAGGGGGACACCGGGGAGCTGTTTTTT.

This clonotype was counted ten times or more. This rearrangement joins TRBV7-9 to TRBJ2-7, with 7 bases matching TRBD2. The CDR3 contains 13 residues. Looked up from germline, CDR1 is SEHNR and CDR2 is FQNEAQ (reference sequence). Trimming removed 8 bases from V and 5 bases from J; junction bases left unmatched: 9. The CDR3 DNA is TGTGCCAGCTCCTTGCGGGAGTCCCACGAGCAGTACTTC. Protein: CASSLRESHEQYF.

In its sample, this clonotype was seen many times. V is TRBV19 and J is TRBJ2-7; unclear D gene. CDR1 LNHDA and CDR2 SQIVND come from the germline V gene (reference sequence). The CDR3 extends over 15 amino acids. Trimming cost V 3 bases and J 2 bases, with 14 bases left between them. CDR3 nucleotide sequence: TGTGCCAGTAGTATGTGGGCAGGACGAGCCTACGAGCAGTACTTC. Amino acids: CASSMWAGRAYEQYF.

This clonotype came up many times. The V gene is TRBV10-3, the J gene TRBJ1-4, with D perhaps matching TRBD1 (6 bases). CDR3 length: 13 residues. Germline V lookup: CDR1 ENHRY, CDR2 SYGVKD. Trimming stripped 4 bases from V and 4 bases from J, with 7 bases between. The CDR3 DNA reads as TGTGCCATCAGTGGGACAGTTAATGAAAAACTGTTTTTT. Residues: CAISGTVNEKLFF.

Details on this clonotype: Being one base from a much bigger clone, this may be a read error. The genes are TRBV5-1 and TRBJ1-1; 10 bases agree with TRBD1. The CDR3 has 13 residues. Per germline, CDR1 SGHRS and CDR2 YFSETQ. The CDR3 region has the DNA TGCGCCAGAAGCTACCCGGACAGGGGGGAAGCTTTCTTT. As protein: CARSYPDRGEAFF.

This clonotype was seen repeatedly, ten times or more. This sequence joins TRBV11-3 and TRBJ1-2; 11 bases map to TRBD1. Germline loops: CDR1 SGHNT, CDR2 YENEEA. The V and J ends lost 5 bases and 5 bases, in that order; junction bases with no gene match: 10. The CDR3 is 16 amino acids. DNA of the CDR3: TGTGCCAGCAGCCACCGCTCCGGGACAGGGGGTTATGGCTACACCTTC. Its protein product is CASSHRSGTGGYGYTF. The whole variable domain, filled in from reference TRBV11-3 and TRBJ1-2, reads EAGVVQSPRYKIIEKKQPVAFWCNPISGHNTLYWYLQNLGQGPELLIRYENEEAVDDSQLPKDRFSAERLKGVDSTLKIQPAELGDSAVYLCASSHRSGTGGYGYTFGSGTRLTVV.

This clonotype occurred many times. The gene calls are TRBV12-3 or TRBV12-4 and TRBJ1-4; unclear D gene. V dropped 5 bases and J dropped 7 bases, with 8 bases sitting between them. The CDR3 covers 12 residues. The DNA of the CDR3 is TGTGCCAGCAGTGGCCGGGGTGAAAAACTGTTTTTT. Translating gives CASSGRGEKLFF.

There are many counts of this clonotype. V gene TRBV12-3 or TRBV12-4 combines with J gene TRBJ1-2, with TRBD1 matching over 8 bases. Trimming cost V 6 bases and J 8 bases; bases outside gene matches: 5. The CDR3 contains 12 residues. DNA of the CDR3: TGTGCCAGCAGCTCCACAGGGGGGGGCTACACCTTC. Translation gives CASSSTGGGYTF.

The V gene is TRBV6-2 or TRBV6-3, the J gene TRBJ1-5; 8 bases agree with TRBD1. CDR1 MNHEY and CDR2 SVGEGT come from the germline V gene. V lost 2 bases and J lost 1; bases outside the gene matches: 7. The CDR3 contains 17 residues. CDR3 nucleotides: TGTGCCAGCAGTTACCCCTTCAGGGGGCTGAGCAATCAGCCCCAGCATTTT. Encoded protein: CASSYPFRGLSNQPQHF.

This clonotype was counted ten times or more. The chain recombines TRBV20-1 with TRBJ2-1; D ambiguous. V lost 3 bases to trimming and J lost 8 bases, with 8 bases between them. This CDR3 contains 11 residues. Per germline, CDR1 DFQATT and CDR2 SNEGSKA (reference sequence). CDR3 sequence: CSASGNYEQFF. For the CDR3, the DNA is TGCAGTGCTAGTGGAAACTATGAGCAGTTCTTC.

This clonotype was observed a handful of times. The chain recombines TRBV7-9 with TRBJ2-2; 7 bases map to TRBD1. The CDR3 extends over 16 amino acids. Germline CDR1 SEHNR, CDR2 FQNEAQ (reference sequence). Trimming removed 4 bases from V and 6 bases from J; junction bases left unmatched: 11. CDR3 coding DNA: TGTGCCAGCAGCTCCCTTGAATCTGACAGGGCCGGGGAGCTGTTTTTT. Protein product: CASSSLESDRAGELFF.

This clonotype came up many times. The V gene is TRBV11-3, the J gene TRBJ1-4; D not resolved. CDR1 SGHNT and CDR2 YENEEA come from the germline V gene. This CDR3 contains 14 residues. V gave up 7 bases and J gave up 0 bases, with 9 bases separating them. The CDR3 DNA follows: TGTGCCAGCACCGACCTTGCAACTAATGAAAAACTGTTTTTT. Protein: CASTDLATNEKLFF. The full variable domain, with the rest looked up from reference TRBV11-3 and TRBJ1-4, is EAGVVQSPRYKIIEKKQPVAFWCNPISGHNTLYWYLQNLGQGPELLIRYENEEAVDDSQLPKDRFSAERLKGVDSTLKIQPAELGDSAVYLCASTDLATNEKLFFGSGTQLSVL.

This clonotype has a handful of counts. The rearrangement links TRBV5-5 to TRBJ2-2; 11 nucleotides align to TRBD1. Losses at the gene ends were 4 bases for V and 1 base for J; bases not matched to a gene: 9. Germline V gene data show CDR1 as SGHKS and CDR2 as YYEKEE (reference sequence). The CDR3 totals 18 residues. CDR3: CASSRDRGVGGNTGELFF. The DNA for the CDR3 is TGTGCCAGCAGCCGGGACAGGGGGGTTGGTGGGAACACCGGGGAGCTGTTTTTT.